This TCR beta chain is drawn from a study of T cells in Graves' hyperthyroidism and ophthalmopathy. Study as a whole: Peripheral blood was drawn at first diagnosis, prior to all treatment. Overall study results and limits: Among thyroid clonotypes expanded above 0.001, most also appeared in blood.

This clonotype occurred a few times. Its antigen is undetermined. The TCR beta CDR3 regions underwent amplification using RNA transcripts as the source. Initially, a first-round RT-PCR of the TCR CDR3 employed the HTBI primer set. One entry per CDR3 protein, called by TCRdb with MiXCR from the multiplex PCR reads. The table shows approximately 720,000 distinct CDR3 sequences, with under 20% occurring only once. The CDR3 has 15 amino acids. Germline lookup yields CDR1 SGHDN and CDR2 FVKESK. V gave up 4 bases and J gave up 5 bases; unmatched junction bases: 8. In patients aged 18 to 65, hyperthyroidism was newly diagnosed, with duration under 2 months. Every diagnosis used clinical symptoms, serum thyroxine and TRAb, thyroid ultrasound and orbital computed tomography.

The sequenced sample consisted of blood. This chain uses TRBV14 with TRBJ2-5; TRBD1 agrees at 9 bases. This TCR came from a woman between 50 and 59 years old with Graves' hyperthyroidism that later progressed to Graves' ophthalmopathy. In DNA, the CDR3 is TGTGCCAGCAGCCCCTGGACAGGGGTGCGGGAGACCCAGTACTTC. Translated, it gives CASSPWTGVRETQYF.